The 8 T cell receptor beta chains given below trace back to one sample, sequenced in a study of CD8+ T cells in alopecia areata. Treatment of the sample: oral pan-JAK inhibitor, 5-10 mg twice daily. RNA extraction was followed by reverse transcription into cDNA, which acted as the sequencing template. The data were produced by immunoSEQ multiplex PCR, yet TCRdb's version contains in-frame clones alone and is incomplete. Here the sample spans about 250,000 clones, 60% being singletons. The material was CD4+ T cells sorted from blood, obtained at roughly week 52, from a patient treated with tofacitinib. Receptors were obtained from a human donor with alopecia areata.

CDR3 protein: CASSMLSGYTF. As DNA, the CDR3 is TGTGCCAGTAGTATGTTGAGTGGCTACACCTTC. The rearrangement links TRBV19 to TRBJ1-2; D remains unclear. The CDR3 is made up of 11 amino acids. V was shortened by 3 bases and J by 7 bases, with 6 bases between the two germline ends. The germline V gene has CDR1 LNHDA and CDR2 SQIVND (reference sequence).

The chain's CDR3 is CASSLGQESTDTQYF. DNA of the CDR3: TGCGCCAGCAGCTTGGGACAGGAAAGCACAGATACGCAGTATTTT. The rearrangement links TRBV5-1 to TRBJ2-3; tentatively, D is TRBD1 (6 bases). CDR3 length: 15 residues. The ends were cut back, 0 bases at V and 0 bases at J, with 8 bases in the middle. Germline-derived CDR1 and CDR2 are SGHRS and YFSETQ.

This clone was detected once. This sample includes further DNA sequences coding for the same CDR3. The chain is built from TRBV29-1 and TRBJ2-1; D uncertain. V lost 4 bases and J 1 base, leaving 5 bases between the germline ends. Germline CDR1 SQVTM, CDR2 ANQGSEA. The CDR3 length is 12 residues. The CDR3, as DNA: TGCAGCGTTGTCGCGTCCTACAATGAGCAGTTCTTC. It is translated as CSVVASYNEQFF.

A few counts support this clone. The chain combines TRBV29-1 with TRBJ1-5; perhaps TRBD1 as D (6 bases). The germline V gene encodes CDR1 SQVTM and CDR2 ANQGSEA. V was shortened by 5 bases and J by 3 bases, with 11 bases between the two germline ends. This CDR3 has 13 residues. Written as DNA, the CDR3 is TGCAGCGTTCAGCAGGGGCTCAATCAGCCCCAGCATTTT. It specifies CSVQQGLNQPQHF.

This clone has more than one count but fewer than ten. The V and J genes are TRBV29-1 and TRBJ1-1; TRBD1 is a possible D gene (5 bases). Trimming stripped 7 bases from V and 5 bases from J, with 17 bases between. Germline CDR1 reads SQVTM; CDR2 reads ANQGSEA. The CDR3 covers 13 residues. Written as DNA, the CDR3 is TGCAGCGGCTCAGTGGGGGGAAGGACTGAAGCTTTCTTT. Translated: CSGSVGGRTEAFF.

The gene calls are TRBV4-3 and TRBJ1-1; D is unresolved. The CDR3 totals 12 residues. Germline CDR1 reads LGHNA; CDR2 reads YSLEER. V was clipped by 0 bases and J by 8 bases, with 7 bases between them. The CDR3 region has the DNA TGCGCCAGCAGCCAAGATCTCGGAGAAGCTTTCTTT. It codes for CASSQDLGEAFF.

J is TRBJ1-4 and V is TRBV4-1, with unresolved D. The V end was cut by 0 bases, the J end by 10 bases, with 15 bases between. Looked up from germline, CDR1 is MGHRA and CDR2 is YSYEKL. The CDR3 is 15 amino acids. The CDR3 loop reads CASSQDVAHVGKLFF. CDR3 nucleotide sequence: TGCGCCAGCAGCCAAGATGTCGCACATGTCGGAAAACTGTTTTTT.

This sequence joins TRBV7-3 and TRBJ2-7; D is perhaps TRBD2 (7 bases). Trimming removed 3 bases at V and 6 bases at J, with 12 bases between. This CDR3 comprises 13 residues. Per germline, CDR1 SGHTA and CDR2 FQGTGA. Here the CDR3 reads CASSFHREGEQYF. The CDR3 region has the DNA TGTGCCAGCAGCTTCCACAGGGAGGGCGAGCAGTACTTC.